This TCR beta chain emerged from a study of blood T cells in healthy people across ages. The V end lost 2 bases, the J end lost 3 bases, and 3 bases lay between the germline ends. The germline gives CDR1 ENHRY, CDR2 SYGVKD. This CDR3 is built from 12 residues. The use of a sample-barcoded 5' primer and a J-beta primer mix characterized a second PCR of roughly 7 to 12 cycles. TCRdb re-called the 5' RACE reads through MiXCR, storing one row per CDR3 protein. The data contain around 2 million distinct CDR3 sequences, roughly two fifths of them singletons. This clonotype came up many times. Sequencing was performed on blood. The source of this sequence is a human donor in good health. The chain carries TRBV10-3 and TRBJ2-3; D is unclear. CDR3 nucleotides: TGTGCCATCAGTGAGGGGACAGATACGCAGTATTTT. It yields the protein CAISEGTDTQYF.